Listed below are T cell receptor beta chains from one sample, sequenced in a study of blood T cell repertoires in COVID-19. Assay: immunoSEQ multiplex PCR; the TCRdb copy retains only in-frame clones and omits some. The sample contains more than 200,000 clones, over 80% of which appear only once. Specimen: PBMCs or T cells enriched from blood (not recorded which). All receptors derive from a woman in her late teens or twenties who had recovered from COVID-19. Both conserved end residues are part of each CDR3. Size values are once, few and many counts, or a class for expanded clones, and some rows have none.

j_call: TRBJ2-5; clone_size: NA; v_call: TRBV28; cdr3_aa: CASLDSVERETQYF
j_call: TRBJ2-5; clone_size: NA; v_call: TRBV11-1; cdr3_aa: CASSTGGQWETQYF
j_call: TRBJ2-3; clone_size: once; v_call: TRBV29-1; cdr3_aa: CSVAGPQRGSTDTQYF
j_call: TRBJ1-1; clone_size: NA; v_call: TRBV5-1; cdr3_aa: CASSPGTGGSWDTEAFF
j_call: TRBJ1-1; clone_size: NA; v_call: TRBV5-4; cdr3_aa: CASSAWDKRDSAFF
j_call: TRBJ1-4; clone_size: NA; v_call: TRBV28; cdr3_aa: CASSPGDRGGEKLFF
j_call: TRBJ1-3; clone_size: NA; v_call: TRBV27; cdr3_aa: CASSLGATGQEPPNSGNTIYF
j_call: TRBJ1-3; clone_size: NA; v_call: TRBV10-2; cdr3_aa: CASGGNTIYF
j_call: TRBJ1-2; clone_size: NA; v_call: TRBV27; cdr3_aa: CASSRTGPNYGYTF
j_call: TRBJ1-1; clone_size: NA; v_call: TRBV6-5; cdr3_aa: CASRRHSNKNTEAFF
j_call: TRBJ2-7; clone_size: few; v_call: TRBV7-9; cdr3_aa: CASSLVPGQGDYEQYF
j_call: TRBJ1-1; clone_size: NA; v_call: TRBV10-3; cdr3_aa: CAISSGQGNTEAFF
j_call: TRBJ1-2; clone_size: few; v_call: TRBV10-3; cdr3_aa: CAISELGQGFYGYTF
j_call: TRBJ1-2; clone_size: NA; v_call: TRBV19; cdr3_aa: CASSTTGDLINYGYTF
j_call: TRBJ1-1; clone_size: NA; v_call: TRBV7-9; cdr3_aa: CASSSQQGTEAFF
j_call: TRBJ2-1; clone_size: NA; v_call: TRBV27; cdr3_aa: CASSLLDRSSYNEQFF
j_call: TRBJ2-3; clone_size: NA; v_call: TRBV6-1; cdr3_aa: CASSEPRGGSDTQYF
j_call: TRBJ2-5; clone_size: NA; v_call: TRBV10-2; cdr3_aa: CASSEPGLAVQETQYF
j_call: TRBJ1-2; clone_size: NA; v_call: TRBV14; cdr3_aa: CASSGSGQWDGYTF
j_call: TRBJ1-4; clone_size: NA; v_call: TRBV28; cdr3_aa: CASSSPGGFREKLFF
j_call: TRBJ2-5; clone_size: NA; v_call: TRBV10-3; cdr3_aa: CAISASSGRAETQYF
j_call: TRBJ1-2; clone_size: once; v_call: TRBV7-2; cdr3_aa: CASSADRVRVYGYTF
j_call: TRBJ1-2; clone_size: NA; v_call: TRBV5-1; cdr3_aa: CASSGTLSYGYTF
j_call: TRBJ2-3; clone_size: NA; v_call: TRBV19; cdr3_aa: CASTPRTGVTDTQYF
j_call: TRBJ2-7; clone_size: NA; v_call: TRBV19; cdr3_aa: CARASGGYEQYF
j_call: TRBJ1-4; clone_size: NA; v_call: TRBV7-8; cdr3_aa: CASSLWAGGEKLFF
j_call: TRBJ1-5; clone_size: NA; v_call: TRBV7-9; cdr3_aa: CASSLNPDRAFQPQHF
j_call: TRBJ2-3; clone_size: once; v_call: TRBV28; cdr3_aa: CASSLLAGPTDTQYF
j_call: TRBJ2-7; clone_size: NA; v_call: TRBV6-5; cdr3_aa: CASSSNGLSYEQYF
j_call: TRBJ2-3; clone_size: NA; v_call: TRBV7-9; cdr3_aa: CASSFHRDAELNF
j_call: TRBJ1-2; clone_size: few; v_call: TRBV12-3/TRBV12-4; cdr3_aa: CASSPRGLGYTF
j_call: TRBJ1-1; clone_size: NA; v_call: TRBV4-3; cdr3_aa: CASSQSTGRMNTEAFF
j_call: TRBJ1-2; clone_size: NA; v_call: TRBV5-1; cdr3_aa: CASSLGDGLGGYTF
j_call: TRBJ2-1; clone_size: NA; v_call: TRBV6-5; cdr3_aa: CATPGQGYNEQFF
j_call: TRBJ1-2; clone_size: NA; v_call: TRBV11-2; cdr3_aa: CASSSGDFDGGYTF
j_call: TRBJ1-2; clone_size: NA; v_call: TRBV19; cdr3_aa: CASSIRGNYGYTF
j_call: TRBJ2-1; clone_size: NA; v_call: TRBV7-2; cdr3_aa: CASKTGGVGSENEQFF
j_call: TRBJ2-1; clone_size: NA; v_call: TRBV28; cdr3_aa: CASSPTRGVYNEQFF
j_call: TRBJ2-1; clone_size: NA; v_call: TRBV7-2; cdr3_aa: CASRLTSGSQNEQFF
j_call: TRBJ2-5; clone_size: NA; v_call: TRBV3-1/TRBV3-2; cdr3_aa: CASSPTRGGGLETQYF
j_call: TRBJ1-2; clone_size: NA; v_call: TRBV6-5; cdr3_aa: CASSTKLPGQNGYTF
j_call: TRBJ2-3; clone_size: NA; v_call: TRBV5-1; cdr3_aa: CASSDRSGATDTQYF
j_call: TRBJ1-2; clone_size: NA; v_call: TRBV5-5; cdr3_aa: CASSQYRGLAYGYTF
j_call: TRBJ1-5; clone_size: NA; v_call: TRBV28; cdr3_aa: CASNEQGAGSQPQHF
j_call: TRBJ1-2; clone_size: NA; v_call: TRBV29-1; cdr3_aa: CSVTQGFYGYTF
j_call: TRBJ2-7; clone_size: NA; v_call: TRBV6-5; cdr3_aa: CASRMRTSGGESF
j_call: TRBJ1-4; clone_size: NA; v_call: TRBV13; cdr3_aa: CASSHRPDIRDEKLFF